The sequence of this T cell receptor beta chain was determined in a study of shared clonotypes between healthy human individuals. The donors, all of them Caucasian adults, lived in Nashville, Tennessee. There are 15 residues in the CDR3. V lost 2 bases and J lost 5, with 15 bases in between. Germline loops: CDR1 MDHEN, CDR2 SYDVKM. TCRdb's copy holds only in-frame clones and misses some; the assay was immunoSEQ multiplex PCR. The table has 2,500,000 or so clones, over 85% seen once. J is TRBJ2-5 and V is TRBV28, with D perhaps matching TRBD1 (6 bases). The sequence was obtained from a man aged 18 to 35 in good health. Some clones in this sample may be carry-over from other donors' samples. Material for sequencing was naive CD4+ T cells from PBMCs. Regarding subset: CD45RA+ positively selected. The CDR3 DNA reads TGTGCCAGCAGTTTAGTAGGACAGCAAGCGGAGACCCAGTACTTC. Translating it yields CASSLVGQQAETQYF.